Listed below are T cell receptor beta chains from one sample, sequenced in a study of control samples from healthy donors and cancer patients. Using immunoSEQ multiplex PCR, the repertoire was profiled, and TCRdb retains in-frame clones only, with some absent. The sample consists of 150,000 to 200,000 clones, 91% of them appearing once. The material sequenced was blood. The receptors shown here come from a woman in her thirties in good health. Each CDR3 is given with its conserved first and last residue. The order of the fields is J gene, clone size, V gene, D gene, CDR3 DNA, CDR3 protein. The D gene is left open where the match is weak. Only some rows state a clone size, as once, few, many or a class for expanded clones.

TRBJ1-1,NA,TRBV6-6,NA,TGTGCCAGCAGTTCCAGAGGGGGGGGAAACACTGAAGCTTTCTTT,CASSSRGGGNTEAFF
TRBJ2-5,NA,TRBV6-2/TRBV6-3,NA,TGTGCCAGCAGTCCACAGAACAGCGCTTGGGAGACCCAGTACTTC,CASSPQNSAWETQYF
TRBJ1-2,NA,TRBV11-1,NA,TGTGCCAGCAGCACCGACAGGCTATCTGGCTACACCTTC,CASSTDRLSGYTF
TRBJ2-5,NA,TRBV11-3,TRBD2,TGTGCCAGCAGCTTCCGACTAGCGGGGGAGACCCAGTACTTC,CASSFRLAGETQYF
TRBJ2-6,NA,TRBV6-5,NA,TGTGCCAGCAATCTAGCGTCCGGGGCCAACGTCCTGACTTTC,CASNLASGANVLTF
TRBJ1-3,NA,TRBV18,NA,TGTGCCAGCTCACCTGGACAGGGAAACACCATATATTTT,CASSPGQGNTIYF
TRBJ1-2,NA,TRBV18,TRBD1,TGTGCCAGCTCCCCGGACAGGGGCTATGGCTACACCTTC,CASSPDRGYGYTF
TRBJ1-1,few,TRBV7-3,NA,TGTGCCAGCAGGTTACAGGGGAACACTGAAGCTTTCTTT,CASRLQGNTEAFF
TRBJ1-1,NA,TRBV18,TRBD1,TGTGCCAGCTCACGTCAAGGACAGGGGGGAACTGAAGCTTTCTTT,CASSRQGQGGTEAFF
TRBJ1-1,NA,TRBV18,NA,TGTGCCAGCTCACCACCCCAGGGCATGGGGACTGAAGCTTTCTTT,CASSPPQGMGTEAFF
TRBJ2-1,NA,TRBV12-3/TRBV12-4,NA,TGTGCCAGCAGTTTAGTAGCGTACAATGAGCAGTTCTTC,CASSLVAYNEQFF